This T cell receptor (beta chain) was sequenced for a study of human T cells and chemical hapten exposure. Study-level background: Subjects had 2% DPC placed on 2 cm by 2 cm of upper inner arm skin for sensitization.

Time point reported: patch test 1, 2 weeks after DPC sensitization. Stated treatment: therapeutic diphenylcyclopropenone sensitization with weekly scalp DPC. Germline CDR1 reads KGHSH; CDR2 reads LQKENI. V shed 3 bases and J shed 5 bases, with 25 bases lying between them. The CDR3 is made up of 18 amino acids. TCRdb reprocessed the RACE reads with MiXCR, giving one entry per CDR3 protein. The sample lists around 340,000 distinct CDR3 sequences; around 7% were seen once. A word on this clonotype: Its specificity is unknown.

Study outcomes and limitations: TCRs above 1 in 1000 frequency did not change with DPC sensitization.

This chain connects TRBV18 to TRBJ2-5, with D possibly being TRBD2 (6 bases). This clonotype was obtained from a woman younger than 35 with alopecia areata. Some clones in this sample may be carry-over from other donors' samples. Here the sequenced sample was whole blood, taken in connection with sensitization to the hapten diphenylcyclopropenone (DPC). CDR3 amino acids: CASSPGGSPGTTPETQYF. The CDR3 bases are TGTGCCAGCTCACCGGGGGGAAGTCCAGGGACCACTCCTGAGACCCAGTACTTC. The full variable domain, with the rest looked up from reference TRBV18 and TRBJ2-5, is NAGVMQNPRHLVRRRGQEARLRCSPMKGHSHVYWYRQLPEEGLKFMVYLQKENIIDESGMPKERFSAEFPKEGPSILRIQQVVRGDSAAYFCASSPGGSPGTTPETQYFGPGTRLLVL.